This TCR beta chain was observed in a study of PD-L1 blockade in urothelial cancer. Study as a whole: The patients' atezolizumab therapy, 1,200 mg intravenously every 3 weeks, started around 2014. Enrolled patients had been treated previously with 0 to 3 chemotherapy regimens. Blood samples contained a median roughly 150,000 T cells.

V was clipped by 5 bases and J by 5 bases; unmatched bases: 6. Germline assignment: CDR1 MDHEN and CDR2 SYDVKM. This CDR3 region has 15 residues. Method: immunoSEQ multiplex PCR; TCRdb's copy keeps in-frame clones and lacks some. The repertoire holds around 46,000 clones, with about 88% as singletons. Described time point: peripheral blood 6 weeks after treatment start. The patients' disease, urothelial carcinoma, was locally advanced or metastatic. Sequenced here: PBMCs, sampled around atezolizumab (anti-PD-L1) treatment. The V call is TRBV28, the J call TRBJ2-2, with TRBD1 matching over 9 bases. This clonotype originated in a man aged 55-75 years with urothelial cancer. CDR3 sequence: CASSPTGGGTGELFF. As DNA, the CDR3 is TGTGCCAGCAGTCCTACAGGGGGCGGTACCGGGGAGCTGTTTTTT.